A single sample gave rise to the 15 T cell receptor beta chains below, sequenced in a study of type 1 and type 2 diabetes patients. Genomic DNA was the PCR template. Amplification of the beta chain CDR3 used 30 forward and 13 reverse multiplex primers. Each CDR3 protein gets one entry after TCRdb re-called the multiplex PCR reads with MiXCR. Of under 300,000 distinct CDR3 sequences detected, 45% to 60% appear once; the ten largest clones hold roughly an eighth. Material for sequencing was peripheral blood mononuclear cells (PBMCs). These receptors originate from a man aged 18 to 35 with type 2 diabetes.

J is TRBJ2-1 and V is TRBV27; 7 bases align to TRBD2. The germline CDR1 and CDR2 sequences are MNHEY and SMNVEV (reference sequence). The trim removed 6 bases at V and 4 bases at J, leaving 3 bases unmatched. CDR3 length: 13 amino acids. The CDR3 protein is CASRLSGYNEQFF. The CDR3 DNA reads TGTGCCAGCAGACTTAGCGGGTACAATGAGCAGTTCTTC.

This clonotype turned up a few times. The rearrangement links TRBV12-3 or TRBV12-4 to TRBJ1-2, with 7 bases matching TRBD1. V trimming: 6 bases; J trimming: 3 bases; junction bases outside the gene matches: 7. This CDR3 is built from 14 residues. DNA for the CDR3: TGTGCCAGCAGAGGACAGGAGGTCCACTATGGCTACACCTTC. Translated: CASRGQEVHYGYTF.

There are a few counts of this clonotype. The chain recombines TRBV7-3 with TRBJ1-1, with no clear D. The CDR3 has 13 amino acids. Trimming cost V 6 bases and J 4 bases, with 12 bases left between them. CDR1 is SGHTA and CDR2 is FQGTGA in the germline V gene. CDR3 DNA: TGTGCCAGCAGGGACGCGGGGTTCACTGAAGCTTTCTTT. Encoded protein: CASRDAGFTEAFF.

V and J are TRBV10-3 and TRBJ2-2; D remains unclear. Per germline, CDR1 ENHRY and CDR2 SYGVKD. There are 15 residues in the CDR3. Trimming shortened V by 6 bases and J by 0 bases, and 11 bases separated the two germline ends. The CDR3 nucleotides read TGTGCCATCAGCCTAGGACGGACGAACACCGGGGAGCTGTTTTTT. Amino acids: CAISLGRTNTGELFF.

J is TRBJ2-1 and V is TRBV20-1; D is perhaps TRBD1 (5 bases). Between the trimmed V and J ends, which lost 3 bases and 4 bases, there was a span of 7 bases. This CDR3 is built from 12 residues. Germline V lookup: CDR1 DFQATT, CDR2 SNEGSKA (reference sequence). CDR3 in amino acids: CSARQGYNEQFF. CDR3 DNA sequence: TGCAGTGCTAGGCAGGGATACAATGAGCAGTTCTTC.

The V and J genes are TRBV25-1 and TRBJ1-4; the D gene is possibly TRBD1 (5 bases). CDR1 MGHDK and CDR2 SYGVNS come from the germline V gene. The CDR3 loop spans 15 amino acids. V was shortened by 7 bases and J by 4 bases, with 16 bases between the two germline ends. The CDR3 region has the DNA TGTGCCAGCACCAGATCCCGGGGCGGTAATGAAAAACTGTTTTTT. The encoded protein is CASTRSRGGNEKLFF.

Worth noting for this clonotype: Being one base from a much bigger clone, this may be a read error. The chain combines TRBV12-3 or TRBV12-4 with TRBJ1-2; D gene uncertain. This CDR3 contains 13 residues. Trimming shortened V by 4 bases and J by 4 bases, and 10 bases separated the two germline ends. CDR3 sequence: CASSYVGSYGYTF. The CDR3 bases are TGTGCCAGCAGTTATGTGGGTAGCTATGGCTACACCTTC.

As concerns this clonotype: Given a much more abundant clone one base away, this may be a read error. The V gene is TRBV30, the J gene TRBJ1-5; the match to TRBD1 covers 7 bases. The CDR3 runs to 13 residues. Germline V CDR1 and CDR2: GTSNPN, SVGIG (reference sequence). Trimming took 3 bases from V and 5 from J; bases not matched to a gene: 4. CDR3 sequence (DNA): TGTGCCTGGAGCACAGGGGCCGATCAGCCCCAGCATTTT. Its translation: CAWSTGADQPQHF.

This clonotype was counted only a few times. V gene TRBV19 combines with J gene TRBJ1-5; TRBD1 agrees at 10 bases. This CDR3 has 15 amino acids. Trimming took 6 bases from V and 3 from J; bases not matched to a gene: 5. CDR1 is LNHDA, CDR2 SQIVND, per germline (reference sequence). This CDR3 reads CASRTGQGFNQPQHF. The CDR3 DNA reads TGTGCCAGTAGGACGGGACAGGGGTTCAATCAGCCCCAGCATTTT.

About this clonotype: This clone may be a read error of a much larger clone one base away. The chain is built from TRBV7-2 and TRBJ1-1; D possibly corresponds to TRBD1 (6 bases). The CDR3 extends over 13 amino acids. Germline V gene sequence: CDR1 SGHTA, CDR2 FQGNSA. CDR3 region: CAGSLVGGREAFF. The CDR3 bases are TGTGCCGGCAGCTTAGTGGGGGGCAGGGAAGCTTTCTTT.

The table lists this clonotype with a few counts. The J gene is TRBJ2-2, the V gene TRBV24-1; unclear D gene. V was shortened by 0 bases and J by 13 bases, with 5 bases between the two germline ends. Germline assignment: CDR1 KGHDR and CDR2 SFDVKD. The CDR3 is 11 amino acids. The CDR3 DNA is TGTGCCACCAGTGATTTGCATGTGCTGTTTTTT. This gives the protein CATSDLHVLFF.

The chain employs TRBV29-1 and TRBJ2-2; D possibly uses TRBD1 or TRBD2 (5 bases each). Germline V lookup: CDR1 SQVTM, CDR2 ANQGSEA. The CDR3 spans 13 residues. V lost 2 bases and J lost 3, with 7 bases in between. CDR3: CSVEWGYTGELFF. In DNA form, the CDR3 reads TGCAGCGTTGAATGGGGGTACACCGGGGAGCTGTTTTTT.

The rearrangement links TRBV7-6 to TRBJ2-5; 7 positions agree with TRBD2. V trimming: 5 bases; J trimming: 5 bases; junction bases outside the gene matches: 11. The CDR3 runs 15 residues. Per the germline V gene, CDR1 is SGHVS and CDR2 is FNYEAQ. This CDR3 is CASSQGERGWETQYF. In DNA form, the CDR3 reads TGTGCCAGCAGCCAAGGCGAGCGGGGTTGGGAGACCCAGTACTTC.

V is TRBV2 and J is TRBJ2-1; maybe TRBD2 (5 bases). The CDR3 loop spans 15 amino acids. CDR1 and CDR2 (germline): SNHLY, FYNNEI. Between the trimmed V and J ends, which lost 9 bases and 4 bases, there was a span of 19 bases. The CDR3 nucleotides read TGTGCCAGTAGTAACGGGATCTCGGGGTACAATGAGCAGTTCTTC. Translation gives CASSNGISGYNEQFF.

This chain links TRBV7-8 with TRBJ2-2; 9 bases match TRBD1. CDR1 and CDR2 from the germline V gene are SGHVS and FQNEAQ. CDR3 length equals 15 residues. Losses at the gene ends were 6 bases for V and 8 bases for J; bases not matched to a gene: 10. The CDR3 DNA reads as TGTGCCAGCAGTTACTCGGGACAGGGAGGTGGGGAGCTGTTTTTT. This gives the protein CASSYSGQGGGELFF.